This TCR beta chain is drawn from a study of immune evolution from preneoplasia to lung adenocarcinoma. This clone has a handful of counts. Its target is unknown. Trimming took 3 bases from V and 6 from J, leaving 14 bases between them. The CDR3 covers 14 residues. Germline CDR1 reads SGHAT; CDR2 reads FQNNGV. Study-wide results and caveats: Later-stage lesions seemingly showed higher T cell density and diversity than normal lung. KRAS-mutant nodules had the highest T cell clonality.

Patient tissue came from resections in Japan or China, 2014–2017. Premalignant or tumor cells were enriched by macro-dissection after pathologic assessment. Profiling relied on immunoSEQ multiplex PCR, and the TCRdb table lists in-frame clones only, not all of them. The repertoire includes 20,000 or so clones, 70% to 85% of them detected once, and around 5.6% sits in the top ten. The sequenced material came from FFPE invasive lung adenocarcinoma tissue. This sequence joins TRBV11-2 and TRBJ1-2; weak D call: TRBD1 (5 bases). This TCR was sampled from a person aged 55 to 75 with lung adenocarcinoma. The DNA for the CDR3 is TGTGCCAGCAGCTTTGACAGTCCCCTCGATGGCTACACCTTC. Translating it yields CASSFDSPLDGYTF.